This is a list of T cell receptor beta chains from one sample in a study of T cell responses to AZD1222 COVID-19 vaccine. The repertoire was sequenced with immunoSEQ multiplex PCR; TCRdb's copy has only in-frame clones and lacks some. The sample comprises over 100,000 clones, approximately 86% of which are singletons, and around 3.3% rests with the top ten. The sequencing here drew on peripheral blood, taken 28 days after the second dose of the MenACWY control vaccine. Every receptor here comes from an adult who received the MenACWY meningococcal vaccine as a control. CDR3s include the opening cysteine and the closing phenylalanine or tryptophan. The order of the fields is D gene, V gene, J gene, clone size, CDR3 DNA, CDR3 protein. The D gene is left open where the match is weak. Not every row has a clone size; where given, it reads once, few, many or a size class.

TRBD2,TRBV29-1,TRBJ2-7,NA,TGCAGCGTCACCCCGGGGGGGATGTACGAGCAGTACTTC,CSVTPGGMYEQYF
TRBD1,TRBV3-1/TRBV3-2,TRBJ2-3,NA,TGTGCCAGCAGCCAATGGGACAGCCCTCCCGCAGATACGCAGTATTTT,CASSQWDSPPADTQYF
TRBD2,TRBV6-5,TRBJ2-7,NA,TGTGCCAGCAGTTACCCGGCGGGGGGGATCTACGAGCAGTACTTC,CASSYPAGGIYEQYF
NA,TRBV10-3,TRBJ1-1,NA,TGTGCCACCTCGGATCCGGGACAACCGGACACTGAAGCTTTCTTT,CATSDPGQPDTEAFF
TRBD2,TRBV3-1/TRBV3-2,TRBJ2-7,NA,TGTGCCAGCAGCCAAGCCGGGACTAGCGGGGGCGAGCAGTACTTC,CASSQAGTSGGEQYF
NA,TRBV3-1/TRBV3-2,TRBJ2-2,NA,TGTGCCAGCAGCCTGGACATCACCGGGGAGCTGTTTTTT,CASSLDITGELFF
NA,TRBV4-3,TRBJ2-3,NA,TGCGCCAGCAGCCAAGGACTAGGGGGGAGCACAGATACGCAGTATTTT,CASSQGLGGSTDTQYF
TRBD2,TRBV9,TRBJ2-7,NA,TGTGCCAGCAGCGTCTCAGCCAGCGGGGCCATTGGGGAGCAGTACTTC,CASSVSASGAIGEQYF
TRBD1,TRBV7-8,TRBJ1-2,once,TGTGCCAGCAGCTTATGGCAGGGGGCAAACTATGGCTACACCTTC,CASSLWQGANYGYTF
NA,TRBV7-2,TRBJ2-7,NA,TGTGCCAGCAGCTACCAGCCGGGCTCCTACGAGCAGTACTTC,CASSYQPGSYEQYF
NA,TRBV5-1,TRBJ2-2,NA,TGCGCCAGCAGCCGGATATTGGGAACGGGGGAGCTGTTTTTT,CASSRILGTGELFF
NA,TRBV19,TRBJ2-7,NA,TGTGCCAGTAGCCCAGCGCGGGGTGGGGCAGCTAACGAGCAGTACTTC,CASSPARGGAANEQYF
NA,TRBV7-3,TRBJ2-1,NA,TGTGCCAGCAGCCCATATCACGGGACGGTATACAATGAGCAGTTCTTC,CASSPYHGTVYNEQFF
TRBD1,TRBV19,TRBJ1-2,NA,TGTGCCAGTAGTGTGACAGGGGACTATGGCTACACCTTC,CASSVTGDYGYTF
NA,TRBV6-2/TRBV6-3,TRBJ2-7,once,TGTGCCAGCAGTTACCGGGACAACTCCTACGAGCAGTACTTC,CASSYRDNSYEQYF
NA,TRBV18,TRBJ1-5,NA,TGTGCCAGCTCACCGTCAGGGAGCAATCAGCCCCAGCATTTT,CASSPSGSNQPQHF
NA,TRBV7-2,TRBJ1-2,NA,TGTGCCAGCAGCCACCCCGGGGGATCAGGCAGTGGCTACACCTTC,CASSHPGGSGSGYTF
NA,TRBV4-3,TRBJ1-2,NA,TGCGCCAGCAGCCAAGAGAGGGGGGCTTTAGGCGGCTACACCTTC,CASSQERGALGGYTF
NA,TRBV19,TRBJ2-3,NA,TGTGCCAGTAGTATCCGGGCGGATACGCAGTATTTT,CASSIRADTQYF
NA,TRBV9,TRBJ2-5,NA,TGTGCCAGCAGCGTAGGGAGGGCCTCGGGGACCCAGTACTTC,CASSVGRASGTQYF
NA,TRBV7-2,TRBJ2-1,NA,TGTGCCAGCAGCCGGCCCCCAATGAACGACAATGAGCAGTTCTTC,CASSRPPMNDNEQFF
NA,TRBV7-2,TRBJ2-4,NA,TGTGCCAGCAGCTGGGACAATAAAAACATTCAGTACTTC,CASSWDNKNIQYF
TRBD1,TRBV19,TRBJ1-1,NA,TGTGCCAGTAGACAGGGGAATGAAGCTTTCTTT,CASRQGNEAFF
NA,TRBV6-6,TRBJ1-1,NA,TGTGCCAGCAGTCCGGGGACAGAAGCTTTCTTT,CASSPGTEAFF
NA,TRBV19,TRBJ2-2,NA,TGTGCCAGTAGTATAGTCTGGGCAGGGGATAACACCGGGGAGCTGTTTTTT,CASSIVWAGDNTGELFF
NA,TRBV6-5,TRBJ1-1,few,TGTGCCAGCAGTCATAAAAGGCCGGGGGACACTGAAGCTTTCTTT,CASSHKRPGDTEAFF
NA,TRBV19,TRBJ2-1,NA,TGTGCCAGTAGTATAGTGGACATGGGGAATGAGCAGTTCTTC,CASSIVDMGNEQFF
NA,TRBV29-1,TRBJ1-4,few,TGCAGCGCCCGCTGGGGGGAAAAACTGTTTTTT,CSARWGEKLFF
NA,TRBV9,TRBJ2-1,NA,TGTGCCAGCAGCCGGGGGTATGAGCAGTTCTTC,CASSRGYEQFF
NA,TRBV18,TRBJ1-4,NA,TGTGCCAGCTCACCACCCCCGGACAGCCGTAATGAAAAACTGTTTTTT,CASSPPPDSRNEKLFF
NA,TRBV12-5,TRBJ1-1,NA,TGTGCTAGTGGCCCTTCGTGGAACACTGAAGCTTTCTTT,CASGPSWNTEAFF
NA,TRBV2,TRBJ2-7,NA,TGTGCCAGCACCTTTGACACGGGCTACGAGCAGTACTTC,CASTFDTGYEQYF
TRBD2,TRBV18,TRBJ2-2,NA,TGTGCCAGCTCACCTCCAGGACTAGCGGGGAACACCGGGGAGCTGTTTTTT,CASSPPGLAGNTGELFF
NA,TRBV5-3,TRBJ1-6,NA,TGTGCCAGATGCGGGGCCGGGACGGTTCATAATTCACCCCTCCACTTT,CARCGAGTVHNSPLHF
NA,TRBV28,TRBJ2-7,NA,TGTGCCAGCAGTTTTAGGGGAGCGGAGCAGTACTTC,CASSFRGAEQYF
TRBD1,TRBV11-2,TRBJ1-2,NA,TGTGCCAGCAGCTTAACACAGGGGGCAGTGGGCTACACCTTC,CASSLTQGAVGYTF
NA,TRBV19,TRBJ1-2,NA,TGTGCCAGTAAGGGGGTGGGTATCGGCTACACCTTC,CASKGVGIGYTF
TRBD2,TRBV6-5,TRBJ2-3,NA,TGTGCCAGCAGTTCCGGGACTAGCAGAACAGATACGCAGTATTTT,CASSSGTSRTDTQYF
NA,TRBV30,TRBJ1-3,once,TGTGCCTGGAGTGCAGACTCTGGAAACACCATATATTTT,CAWSADSGNTIYF
TRBD1,TRBV5-1,TRBJ1-1,NA,TGCGCCAGCGGAACAGGGGGCTTGGGGACTGAAGCTTTCTTT,CASGTGGLGTEAFF
NA,TRBV5-1,TRBJ1-1,NA,TGCGCCAGCAGTTTGGCCGCCGGGATGAACACTGAAGCTTTCTTT,CASSLAAGMNTEAFF
NA,TRBV5-5,TRBJ1-2,NA,TGTGCCAGCAGCTGGGGACCGGACAGTAACTATGGCTACACCTTC,CASSWGPDSNYGYTF
NA,TRBV2,TRBJ1-1,few,TGTGCCAGCAGAGTCTGGGACGAAGCTTTCTTT,CASRVWDEAFF
NA,TRBV5-8,TRBJ2-7,NA,TGTGCCAGCAGCTTGGGGGACGGGAGCTACGAGCAGTACTTC,CASSLGDGSYEQYF
NA,TRBV10-3,TRBJ1-1,NA,TGTGCCATCAGTGACCTGGGGCCTTCGAACACTGAAGCTTTCTTT,CAISDLGPSNTEAFF
NA,TRBV7-9,TRBJ2-3,NA,TGTGCCAGCCGGGGCGCGGGCTCACGCGGGGATCCCCGTGGAGATACGCAGTATTTT,CASRGAGSRGDPRGDTQYF
TRBD1,TRBV6-5,TRBJ1-2,NA,TGTGCCACCAGGACAGGGGATGGCTACACCTTC,CATRTGDGYTF
NA,TRBV4-2,TRBJ2-7,NA,TGTGCCAGCAGCCAAGAGAATTACGAGCAGTACTTC,CASSQENYEQYF
TRBD1,TRBV28,TRBJ1-2,once,TGTGCCAGCAGTAGACAGGGCTTAAGGGGCTACACCTTC,CASSRQGLRGYTF
NA,TRBV6-5,TRBJ1-5,NA,TGTGCCAGCAGTTACTCCAGGGTGGGCAATCAGCCCCAGCATTTT,CASSYSRVGNQPQHF
TRBD2,TRBV19,TRBJ2-7,NA,TGTGCCAGTAGTTGGGAGGGCGGCTCCTACGAGCAGTACTTC,CASSWEGGSYEQYF
TRBD1,TRBV11-2,TRBJ2-7,NA,TGTGCCACCATACCTAACCCGGACAGGGAAGACGAGCAGTACTTC,CATIPNPDREDEQYF
NA,TRBV7-2,TRBJ2-1,NA,TGTGCCAGCAGCACCCGACGGACGGGGATGGAGCAGTTCTTC,CASSTRRTGMEQFF